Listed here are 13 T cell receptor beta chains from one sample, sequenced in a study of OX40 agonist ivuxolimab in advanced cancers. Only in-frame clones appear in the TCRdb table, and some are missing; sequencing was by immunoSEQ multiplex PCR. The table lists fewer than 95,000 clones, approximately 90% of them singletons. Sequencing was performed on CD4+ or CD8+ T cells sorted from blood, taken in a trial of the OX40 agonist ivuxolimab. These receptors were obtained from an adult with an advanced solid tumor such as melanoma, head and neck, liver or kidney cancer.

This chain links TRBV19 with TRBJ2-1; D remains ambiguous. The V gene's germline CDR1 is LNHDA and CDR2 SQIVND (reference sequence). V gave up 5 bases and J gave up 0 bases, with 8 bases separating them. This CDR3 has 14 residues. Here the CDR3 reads CASSYKSSYNEQFF. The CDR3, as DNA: TGTGCCAGTAGTTATAAGTCCTCCTACAATGAGCAGTTCTTC.

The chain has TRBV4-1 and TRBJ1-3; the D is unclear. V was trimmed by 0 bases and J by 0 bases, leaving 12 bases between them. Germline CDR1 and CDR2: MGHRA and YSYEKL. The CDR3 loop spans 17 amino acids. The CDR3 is CASSQDREGSSGNTIYF. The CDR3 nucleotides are TGCGCCAGCAGCCAAGATCGGGAGGGAAGCTCTGGAAACACCATATATTTT.

The CDR3, as DNA: TGTGCCAGTATCGGGACTAGCGGGAGGGCCGAGCCATGGGGCAATGAGCAGTTCTTC. Its translation: CASIGTSGRAEPWGNEQFF. The V and J genes are TRBV19 and TRBJ2-1; 16 bases agree with TRBD2. Germline CDR1 reads LNHDA; CDR2 reads SQIVND (reference sequence). With V trimmed by 7 bases and J by 6 bases, 15 bases remained unmatched. This CDR3 spans 19 amino acids.

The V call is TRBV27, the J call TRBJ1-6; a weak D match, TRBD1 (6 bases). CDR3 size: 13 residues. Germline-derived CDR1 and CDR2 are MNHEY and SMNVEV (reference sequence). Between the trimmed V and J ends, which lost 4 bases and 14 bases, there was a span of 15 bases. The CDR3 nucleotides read TGTGCCAGCAGTTCGACAGGATCCCCATCCCTCCACTTT. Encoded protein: CASSSTGSPSLHF.

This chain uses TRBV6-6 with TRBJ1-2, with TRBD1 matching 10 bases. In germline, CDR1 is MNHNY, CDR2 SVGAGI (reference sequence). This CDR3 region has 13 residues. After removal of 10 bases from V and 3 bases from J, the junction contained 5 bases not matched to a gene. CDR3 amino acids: CATSDRGDYGYTF. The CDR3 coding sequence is TGTGCCACTTCGGACAGGGGGGACTATGGCTACACCTTC.

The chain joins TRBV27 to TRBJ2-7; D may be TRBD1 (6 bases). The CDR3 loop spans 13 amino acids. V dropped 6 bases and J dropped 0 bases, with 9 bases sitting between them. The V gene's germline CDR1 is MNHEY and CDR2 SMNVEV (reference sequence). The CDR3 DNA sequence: TGTGCCAGCAGCCCGGACAGCTCCTACGAGCAGTACTTC. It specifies CASSPDSSYEQYF.

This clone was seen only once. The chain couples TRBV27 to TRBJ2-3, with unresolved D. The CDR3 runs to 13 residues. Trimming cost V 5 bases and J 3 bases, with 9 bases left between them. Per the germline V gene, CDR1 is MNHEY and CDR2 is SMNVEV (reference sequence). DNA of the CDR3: TGTGCCAGCAGTATATTCTCTACAGATACGCAGTATTTT. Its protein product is CASSIFSTDTQYF.

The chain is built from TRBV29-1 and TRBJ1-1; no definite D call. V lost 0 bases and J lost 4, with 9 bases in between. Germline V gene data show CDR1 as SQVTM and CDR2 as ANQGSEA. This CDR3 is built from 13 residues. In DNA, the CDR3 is TGCAGCGTTGAAGACACAGCGGGCACTGAAGCTTTCTTT. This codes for CSVEDTAGTEAFF. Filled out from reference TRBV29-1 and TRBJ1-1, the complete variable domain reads SAVISQKPSRDICQRGTSLTIQCQVDSQVTMMFWYRQQPGQSLTLIATANQGSEATYESGFVIDKFPISRPNLTFSTLTVSNMSPEDSSIYLCSVEDTAGTEAFFGQGTRLTVV.

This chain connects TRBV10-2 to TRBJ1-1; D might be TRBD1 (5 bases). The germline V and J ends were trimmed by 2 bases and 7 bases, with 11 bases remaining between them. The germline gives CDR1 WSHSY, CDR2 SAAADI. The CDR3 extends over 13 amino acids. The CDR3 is CASSETDSIEAFF. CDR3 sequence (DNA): TGCGCCAGCAGTGAGACAGACAGTATTGAAGCTTTCTTT.

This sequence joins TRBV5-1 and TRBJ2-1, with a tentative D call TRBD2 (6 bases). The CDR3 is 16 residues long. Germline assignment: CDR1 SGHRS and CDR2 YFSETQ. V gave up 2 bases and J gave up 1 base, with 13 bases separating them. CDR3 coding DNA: TGCGCCAGCAGCTTAGGCCTCGGGAGTTCCTACAATGAGCAGTTCTTC. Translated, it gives CASSLGLGSSYNEQFF.

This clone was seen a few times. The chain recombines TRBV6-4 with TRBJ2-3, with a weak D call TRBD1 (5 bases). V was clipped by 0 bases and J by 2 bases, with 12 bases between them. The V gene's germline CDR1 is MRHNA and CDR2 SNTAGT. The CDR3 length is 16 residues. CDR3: CASSDSQGTHTDTQYF. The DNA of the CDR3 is TGTGCCAGCAGTGACTCGCAGGGCACACACACAGATACGCAGTATTTT.

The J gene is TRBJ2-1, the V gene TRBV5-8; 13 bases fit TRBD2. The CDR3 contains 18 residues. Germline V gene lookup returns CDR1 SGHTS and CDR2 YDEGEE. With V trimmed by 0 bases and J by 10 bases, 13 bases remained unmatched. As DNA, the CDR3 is TGTGCCAGCAGCTTGGTGGGGACTAGCGGGGAGCAACTTAGGGAGCAGTTCTTC. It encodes CASSLVGTSGEQLREQFF.

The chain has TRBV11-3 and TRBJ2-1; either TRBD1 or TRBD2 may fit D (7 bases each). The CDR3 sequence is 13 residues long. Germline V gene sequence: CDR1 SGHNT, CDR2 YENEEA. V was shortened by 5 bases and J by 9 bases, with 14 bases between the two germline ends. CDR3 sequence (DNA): TGTGCCAGCAGCGGGAGGGGGCGTACTGAGCAGTTCTTC. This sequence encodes CASSGRGRTEQFF.